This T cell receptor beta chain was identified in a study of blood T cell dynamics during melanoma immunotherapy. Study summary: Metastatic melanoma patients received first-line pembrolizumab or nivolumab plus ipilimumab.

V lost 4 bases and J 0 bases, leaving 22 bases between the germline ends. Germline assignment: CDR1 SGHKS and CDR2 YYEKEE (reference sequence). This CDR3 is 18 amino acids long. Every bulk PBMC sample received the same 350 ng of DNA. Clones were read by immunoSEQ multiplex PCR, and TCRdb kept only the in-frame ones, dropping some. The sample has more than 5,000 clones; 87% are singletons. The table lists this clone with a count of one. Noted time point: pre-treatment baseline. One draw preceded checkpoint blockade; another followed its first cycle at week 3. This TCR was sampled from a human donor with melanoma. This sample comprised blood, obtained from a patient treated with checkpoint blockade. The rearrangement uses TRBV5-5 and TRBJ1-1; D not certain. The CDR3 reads CASSPIAGYDPMNTEAFF. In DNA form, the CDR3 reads TGTGCCAGCAGCCCCATAGCGGGGTACGATCCCATGAACACTGAAGCTTTCTTT.